The present TCR beta chain was sequenced within a study of kidney transplant recipient with SARS-CoV-2 infection. There are 14 residues in the CDR3. V was pared by 5 bases and J by 2 bases, with 13 bases between. Germline V CDR1 and CDR2: MNHEY, SVGAGI. The table lists this clonotype with many counts. From the reads, TCRdb called clonotypes with MiXCR, one entry per CDR3 protein. The sample yields about 240,000 distinct CDR3 sequences, around 30% seen once. This specimen consisted of a blood sample, obtained at baseline and between days 110 and 120 from a kidney transplant recipient. The chain recombines TRBV6-5 with TRBJ2-7; D is perhaps TRBD2 (7 bases). This TCR was sampled from a male patient aged 30 to 40 who had COVID-19 and was a kidney transplant recipient. Some of the T cells might come from the graft donor. This CDR3 is CASSSGTHTYEQYF. CDR3 DNA: TGTGCCAGCAGTAGCGGGACACATACCTACGAGCAGTACTTC.